This T cell receptor (beta chain) derives from a study of human T cells and chemical hapten exposure (dated by TCRdb to the early 2020s). For the study in its entirety: For sensitization, 2% DPC in acetone was applied to an approximately 2 cm by approximately 2 cm area of upper inner arm skin. Weekly therapeutic DPC doses were additionally applied to the scalp of patients throughout the roughly 22-week study period. Patch testing was done on the upper back using Finn chambers containing 0.01% DPC, and results were scored after 6 days according to International Contact Dermatitis Research Group standards. The mostly female patient cohort included alopecia areata with under or over 50% scalp involvement, alopecia totalis and alopecia universalis. Libraries were combined into a pool for sequencing, and differences in TCR yield between samples came mainly from small differences in library volumes within the pool. Peripheral blood TCR repertoire changes were tracked in vivo in alopecia patients during primary and secondary sensitization to the hapten diphenylcyclopropenone (DPC). Blood was sampled from patients pre-sensitization (week 0) and at 2, 6 and about 24 weeks after DPC sensitization. Blood for TCR sequencing was provided by twenty-nine alopecia patients at one to four time points (pre-sensitization, 2, 6 and 24 weeks). Here is what the overall study found, with its caveats: The number of PT1 expanded TCRs positively correlated with patch test score, significant at thresholds 8, 16 and 32 but not 4. DPC sensitization did not change how many TCRs were above 1 in 1000 frequency, and no evidence was found of alterations in global repertoire structure. After repeated subsampling, the strength of the expansion versus patch-test correlation and the threshold at which it became significant changed. Expanded TCRs formed significantly more large CDR3 similarity clusters than pre-sensitization or healthy control sets, consistent with antigen-driven responses. Because all patients had alopecia, a presumed autoimmune disease, the immune response of the patients might differ from that of healthy individuals.

The time point label for this specimen denotes: patch test 1, 2 weeks after DPC sensitization. The sample's treatment or condition label, in plain terms: therapeutic diphenylcyclopropenone sensitization with weekly scalp DPC. At each patch-test visit, blood was drawn before the patch test was applied. To be eligible, patients had to be aged 18 to 70, diagnosed with alopecia and judged suitable for DPC therapy, while pregnant patients were excluded. Total RNA was extracted from unfractionated whole blood collected in Tempus Blood RNA tubes. About this clonotype: The target of this receptor is not known. Per-nucleotide qualities are absent, and no much larger clonotype sits a single base away.

Libraries were prepared through RACE. The data were produced on a NextSeq 500. Library preparation attached unique molecular identifiers to individual cDNA molecules for quantitative, reproducible TCR counting. Each blood RNA sample was used to sequence both TCR alpha and TCR beta chains. The paper's data handling went like this. The median number of TCRs per sample was 95,638, ranging from 23,224 to 690,600. The Decombinator software suite was used to annotate the V, J and CDR3 of the TCR reads. To make PS versus PT1 abundance plots, every sample was subsampled to the same number of TCRs (28,000). Expanded TCRs were defined as absent before sensitization and observed at least eight times at the 2-week time point. TCRdb redid the processing of the public reads, applying fastp at Q25 and MiXCR, and retained in-frame beta chains. All rows with the same CDR3 protein become a single entry with the most common DNA and genes. The V and J calls come from TCRdb's annotation, not from the publication. In all, the sample holds 150,000 or so distinct CDR3 sequences, and about 14% of those were seen once. 1.5% to 2% of the sample rests with the top ten.

Reading from cysteine to phenylalanine, the CDR3 counts 12 amino acids. The DNA shown is the 36-base CDR3, in frame from base 1. CDR1 and CDR2 are drawn from the germline V gene (reference sequence): MNHNY, SVGAGI. Trimming takes 5 bases from V and 11 bases from J, and the germline ends sit 13 bases apart. Specimen: whole blood, collected in connection with sensitization to the hapten diphenylcyclopropenone (DPC). The sequence joins TRBV6-6 to TRBJ1-3; the D region possibly corresponds to TRBD1 (5 bases align). This receptor was identified in a woman aged 30 to 39 with alopecia areata. Some clones in this sample may be carry-over from other donors' samples. The CDR3 is CASSRPDSPIYF. The base sequence is TGTGCCAGCAGTCGGCCCGACAGCCCCATATATTTT.